This passage covers 28 T cell receptor beta chains from one sample sequenced in a study of blood T cells in healthy people across ages. Together with a sample-barcoded 5' primer, a J-beta primer mix was included in a second PCR lasting 7 to 11 cycles. TCRdb reprocessed the 5' RACE reads via MiXCR and lists one record per CDR3 protein. The table lists some 920,000 distinct CDR3 sequences, roughly 50% of them singletons. Material for sequencing was blood. Receptors were obtained from a woman aged 55-70 years in good health.

The chain's CDR3 is CASSPGQSTYNEQFF. The CDR3 coding sequence is TGTGCCAGCAGCCCGGGCCAGTCTACCTACAATGAGCAGTTCTTC. The rearrangement joins TRBV6-4 to TRBJ2-1; D unclear. Germline CDR1 is MRHNA and CDR2 is SNTAGT. Between the trimmed V and J ends, which lost 6 bases and 2 bases, there was a span of 14 bases. The CDR3 sequence is 15 residues long.

V gene TRBV2 combines with J gene TRBJ2-5; D uncertain. The CDR3 extends over 15 amino acids. Between the trimmed V and J ends, which lost 6 bases and 0 bases, there was a span of 14 bases. Germline V gene data show CDR1 as SNHLY and CDR2 as FYNNEI. The DNA for the CDR3 is TGTGCCAGCAGGGGCTACAGAAGCGACCAAGAGACCCAGTACTTC. It translates to CASRGYRSDQETQYF.

J is TRBJ1-2 and V is TRBV15; D is perhaps TRBD1 (6 bases). Germline CDR1 LNHNV, CDR2 YYDKDF (reference sequence). This CDR3 is built from 14 residues. The V gene lost 5 bases and the J gene lost 4 bases, with 14 bases spanning the gap. CDR3 nucleotides: TGTGCCACCAGCCGAAGAGGGACAAGCTATGGCTACACCTTC. This codes for CATSRRGTSYGYTF.

This clonotype appeared a few times. Germline and junction disagree at one end, which may indicate a read error. The gene calls are TRBV2 and TRBJ2-5; no reliable D call. CDR1 is SNHLY, CDR2 FYNNEI, per germline. This CDR3 has 10 amino acids. DNA of the CDR3: TGTGCCAGCAGGGAAGAGACCCAGTACTTC. This encodes CASREETQYF.

The chain employs TRBV7-2 and TRBJ2-5, with TRBD1 identical over 7 bases. The closer fit of TRBJ2-7 to the DNA end suggests the J call may be wrong. The germline CDR1 and CDR2 sequences are SGHTA and FQGNSA. The CDR3 loop spans 15 amino acids. The CDR3 coding sequence is TGTGCCAGCAGACCAACAAGACAGGGTTTCTACGAGCAGTACTTC. Translating gives CASRPTRQGFYEQYF.

This clonotype was recorded a few times. The V and J genes are TRBV4-3 and TRBJ2-7, with 7 bases aligning to TRBD2. Per germline, CDR1 LGHNA and CDR2 YSLEER. Trimming cost V 1 base and J 0 bases; bases outside gene matches: 6. CDR3 size: 16 residues. The CDR3 region is CASSQGWRESSYEQYF. As DNA, the CDR3 is TGCGCCAGCAGCCAAGGGTGGCGGGAGAGCTCCTACGAGCAGTACTTC.

The CDR3 is CSARSPGLGYEQYF. The CDR3 nucleotides read TGCAGTGCCAGAAGTCCGGGACTAGGCTACGAGCAGTACTTC. The rearrangement uses TRBV20-1 and TRBJ2-7, with 8 bases aligning to TRBD2. Germline CDR1 and CDR2: DFQATT and SNEGSKA (reference sequence). J gave up 3 bases and V 6 bases, and 10 bases lay outside the gene matches. This CDR3 has 14 residues.

The V gene is TRBV2, the J gene TRBJ1-2; D unclear. Germline CDR1 SNHLY, CDR2 FYNNEI. V shed 11 bases and J shed 1 base, with 8 bases lying between them. The CDR3 length is 11 residues. DNA of the CDR3: TGTGCCGGCACCAATAACTATGGCTACACCTTC. Protein product: CAGTNNYGYTF.

The rearrangement joins TRBV3-1 to TRBJ2-2; 15 bases map to TRBD2. There are 19 residues in the CDR3. With 3 bases clipped from V and 2 bases from J, the junction kept 7 bases outside the gene matches. Germline assignment: CDR1 LGHDT and CDR2 YNNKEL (reference sequence). The chain's CDR3 is CASSQRGLAGGYNTGELFF. CDR3 nucleotide sequence: TGTGCCAGCAGCCAGAGGGGACTAGCGGGAGGATATAACACCGGGGAGCTGTTTTTT. The entire variable domain, with the rest obtained from reference TRBV3-1 and TRBJ2-2, is as follows: DTAVSQTPKYLVTQMGNDKSIKCEQNLGHDTMYWYKQDSKKFLKIMFSYNNKELIINETVPNRFSPKSPDKAHLNLHINSLELGDSAVYFCASSQRGLAGGYNTGELFFGEGSRLTVL.

This clonotype is a singleton in its sample. J is TRBJ2-3 and V is TRBV28; 9 nucleotides agree with TRBD1. The V gene's germline CDR1 is MDHEN and CDR2 SYDVKM. The CDR3 spans 14 residues. The V segment lost 4 bases and the J segment 7 bases; nucleotides outside the gene matches: 6. The CDR3 DNA is TGTGCCAGCAGTTCCAGGGACAGGGTAAATACGCAGTATTTT. It specifies CASSSRDRVNTQYF.

This clonotype was seen many times. J is TRBJ2-7 and V is TRBV4-1, with D maybe TRBD2 (6 bases). Germline V CDR1 and CDR2: MGHRA, YSYEKL. The germline V and J ends were trimmed by 1 base and 0 bases, with 10 bases remaining between them. The CDR3 has 15 amino acids. The CDR3 DNA follows: TGCGCCAGCAGCCAAGTTAGCGGAAGCTCCTACGAGCAGTACTTC. Encoded protein: CASSQVSGSSYEQYF.

This clonotype appeared a few times. This chain connects TRBV20-1 to TRBJ2-4, with D perhaps TRBD1 (6 bases). The CDR3 contains 14 residues. Germline lookup yields CDR1 DFQATT and CDR2 SNEGSKA (reference sequence). With 6 bases removed from V and 9 bases from J, the gap between germline ends came to 21 bases. CDR3 nucleotide sequence: TGCAGTGCAGTTCTTTCGGGACAATCGGGCATTCAGTACTTC. It codes for CSAVLSGQSGIQYF.

This clonotype was seen a handful of times. CDR3 DNA sequence: TGTGCCAGCAGCCACCTAGCGGGCACAGATACGCAGTATTTT. Encoded protein: CASSHLAGTDTQYF. The chain joins TRBV3-1 to TRBJ2-3, with 7 bases aligning to TRBD2. The CDR3 is made up of 14 amino acids. Germline assignment: CDR1 LGHDT and CDR2 YNNKEL (reference sequence). Trimming removed 3 bases from V and 1 base from J; junction bases left unmatched: 1.

V gene TRBV15 combines with J gene TRBJ2-5; the D call may be TRBD1 or TRBD2 (5 bases each). Germline V gives CDR1 LNHNV, CDR2 YYDKDF (reference sequence). Trimming removed 0 bases at V and 4 bases at J, with 15 bases between. This CDR3 spans 16 amino acids. CDR3 coding DNA: TGTGCCACCAGCAGAGATCGGGGCAGCCCCCCAGAGACCCAGTACTTC. Translating gives CATSRDRGSPPETQYF.

The chain employs TRBV18 and TRBJ2-6; D gene ambiguous. CDR1 KGHSH and CDR2 LQKENI come from the germline V gene. Trimming cost V 2 bases and J 2 bases, with 22 bases left between them. This CDR3 has 20 amino acids. The CDR3 sequence is CASSPSVVAQFAPGANVLTF. CDR3 DNA sequence: TGTGCCAGCTCACCATCGGTAGTAGCACAGTTTGCGCCTGGGGCCAACGTCCTGACTTTC. Combining the CDR3 with reference TRBV18 and TRBJ2-6 gives the whole variable domain NAGVMQNPRHLVRRRGQEARLRCSPMKGHSHVYWYRQLPEEGLKFMVYLQKENIIDESGMPKERFSAEFPKEGPSILRIQQVVRGDSAAYFCASSPSVVAQFAPGANVLTFGAGSRLTVL.

This clonotype was found many times. The DNA of the CDR3 is TGTGCCAGCAGTCCGACAGCCTCCTCTGGGGCCAACGTCCTGACTTTC. This codes for CASSPTASSGANVLTF. V is TRBV12-3 or TRBV12-4 and J is TRBJ2-6; D might be TRBD1 (5 bases). V lost 5 bases and J 0 bases, leaving 11 bases between the germline ends. This CDR3 contains 16 residues.

This chain joins TRBV7-9 and TRBJ1-1; TRBD1 is a possible D gene (6 bases). The germline gives CDR1 SEHNR, CDR2 FQNEAQ (reference sequence). Trimming stripped 5 bases from V and 1 base from J, with 14 bases between. This CDR3 is 15 amino acids long. The chain's CDR3 is CASSPMGAGNTEAFF. The CDR3 DNA reads TGTGCCAGCAGCCCCATGGGGGCGGGGAACACTGAAGCTTTCTTT.

This rearrangement joins TRBV29-1 to TRBJ2-1; possible D gene TRBD2, 6 bases. The tail of the sequence fits TRBJ2-7 better, so the J call may be wrong. There are 13 residues in the CDR3. CDR1 SQVTM and CDR2 ANQGSEA come from the germline V gene. The CDR3 region has the DNA TGCAGCACACCCGGGAGTTCTTACAATGAGCAGTACTTC. Translated: CSTPGSSYNEQYF.

CDR3 sequence (DNA): TGCAGCGTTGAAAGCAGGGGGCGGGCCTACGAGCAGTACTTC. Protein: CSVESRGRAYEQYF. The chain combines TRBV29-1 with TRBJ2-7; 8 bases are a match to TRBD1. CDR3 length equals 14 residues. CDR1 and CDR2 from the germline V gene are SQVTM and ANQGSEA. V lost 2 bases and J lost 2; bases outside the gene matches: 5.

The chain is built from TRBV4-3 and TRBJ2-5, with D perhaps matching TRBD2 (5 bases). There are 16 residues in the CDR3. V dropped 0 bases and J dropped 4 bases, with 15 bases sitting between them. Per the germline V gene, CDR1 is LGHNA and CDR2 is YSLEER. CDR3 in DNA: TGCGCCAGCAGCCAAGATAGCGCCCCCTCCGGAGAGACCCAGTACTTC. Protein product: CASSQDSAPSGETQYF.

The J gene is TRBJ2-2, the V gene TRBV29-1; no reliable D call. Germline lookup yields CDR1 SQVTM and CDR2 ANQGSEA. CDR3 length equals 14 residues. V dropped 6 bases and J dropped 1 base, with 12 bases sitting between them. The CDR3 protein is CSVLGGENTGELFF. CDR3 coding DNA: TGCAGCGTCCTAGGTGGGGAGAACACCGGGGAGCTGTTTTTT.

A note on this clonotype: One end of the junction does not line up with germline, which may come from a read error. V and J are TRBV14 and TRBJ1-2; 12 bases are shared with TRBD1. The CDR3 contains 15 residues. Germline values: CDR1 SGHDN, CDR2 FVKESK. The CDR3 spells CASSLPGQGAFGCTF. CDR3 nucleotides: TGTGCCAGCAGCTTACCGGGACAGGGGGCTTTTGGCTGCACCTTC.

V usage is TRBV9 and J usage is TRBJ2-7; D uncertain. This CDR3 has 12 residues. The germline V gene has CDR1 SGDLS and CDR2 YYNGEE. The germline V and J ends were trimmed by 3 bases and 5 bases, with 9 bases remaining between them. CDR3 sequence: CASSGNTNEQYF. DNA for the CDR3: TGTGCCAGCAGCGGAAATACTAACGAGCAGTACTTC.

This clonotype has just one count. This chain connects TRBV27 to TRBJ1-1, with D perhaps TRBD1 (5 bases). The CDR3 spans 14 residues. Trimming left V 5 bases short and J 6 bases short, with 16 bases between. Germline V gene data show CDR1 as MNHEY and CDR2 as SMNVEV (reference sequence). The CDR3 is CASSPGIPPSEAFF. In DNA, the CDR3 is TGTGCCAGCAGTCCAGGGATCCCCCCTTCTGAAGCTTTCTTT.

This clonotype turned up a few times. This chain links TRBV6-2 or TRBV6-3 with TRBJ2-5; TRBD2 matches 7 bases. Germline CDR1 and CDR2: MNHEY and SVGEGT. The CDR3 is 16 residues long. Germline trimming cut 5 bases from V and 5 bases from J; bases unmatched to any gene: 14. This chain's CDR3 is CASSPWIAGTRETQYF. The CDR3 DNA follows: TGTGCCAGCAGTCCATGGATAGCGGGTACTCGGGAGACCCAGTACTTC.

This clonotype was seen at least ten times. The gene calls are TRBV10-3 and TRBJ2-7; 9 nucleotides match TRBD1. This CDR3 contains 16 residues. The V and J ends lost 4 bases and 5 bases, in that order; junction bases with no gene match: 12. CDR1 and CDR2 from the germline V gene are ENHRY and SYGVKD. The CDR3 loop reads CAISGGQGLGKNEQYF. The DNA for the CDR3 is TGTGCCATCAGTGGGGGACAGGGCTTGGGAAAGAACGAGCAGTACTTC.

This clonotype was recorded a few times. The genes are TRBV7-8 and TRBJ2-5; D gene unclear. Per germline, CDR1 SGHVS and CDR2 FQNEAQ. This CDR3 is built from 14 residues. Trimming shortened V by 5 bases and J by 5 bases, and 15 bases separated the two germline ends. This chain's CDR3 is CASSDKRVIETQYF. The CDR3 DNA reads as TGTGCCAGCAGCGATAAACGGGTAATCGAGACCCAGTACTTC.

This clonotype was recorded a few times. V gene TRBV6-5 combines with J gene TRBJ2-5; 8 bases align to TRBD1. CDR3 length: 15 amino acids. Germline CDR1 reads MNHEY; CDR2 reads SVGAGI. With V trimmed by 6 bases and J by 1 base, 7 bases remained unmatched. CDR3 sequence (DNA): TGTGCCAGCAGCTTTGACAGGGGAGTCCAAGAGACCCAGTACTTC. Translation: CASSFDRGVQETQYF.